The next 9 T cell receptor beta chains were all read from a single sample in a study of CD8+ T cells in alopecia areata (dated by TCRdb to the late 2010s). In light of the paper, this sample's time point label describes: less than five weeks on oral tofacitinib. Explained via the paper, the treatment or condition label denotes: oral pan-JAK inhibitor, 5-10 mg twice daily. Libraries were made using the immunoSEQ multiplex PCR assay. RNA was extracted from all samples and reverse transcribed into cDNA as template for TCR sequencing. Entries here come from immuneACCESS through TCRdb and include only in-frame sequences with V and J called. Some clones fail to appear in such tables; in the studies checked, an unresolved V gene covers under half of the shortfall, and the cause of the remainder is unknown. This sample comprises some 100,000 clones, about three fifths of them detected only once. Nearly 30% of the sample is in the top ten clones.

The material was CD8+ T cells sorted from blood, obtained at week 4, from a patient treated with tofacitinib. Receptors originate from a human donor with alopecia areata.

This clone was counted ten times or more. V usage is TRBV6-4 and J usage is TRBJ2-3, with TRBD2 identical over 11 bases. Germline V gene lookup returns CDR1 MRHNA and CDR2 SNTAGT. This CDR3 comprises 16 residues. J was trimmed by 0 bases and V by 1 base; bases with no gene match: 0. CDR3 DNA sequence: TGTGCCAGCAGTGACTTAGCGGGGGGGAGCACAGATACGCAGTATTTT. It yields the protein CASSDLAGGSTDTQYF.

V gene TRBV29-1 combines with J gene TRBJ2-7; D is possibly TRBD2 (6 bases). CDR3 size: 12 residues. V lost 4 bases and J 2 bases, leaving 9 bases between the germline ends. The germline CDR1 and CDR2 sequences are SQVTM and ANQGSEA. CDR3 sequence reads: CSVGRGAYEQYF. CDR3 sequence (DNA): TGCAGCGTTGGGCGGGGAGCCTACGAGCAGTACTTC.

The rearrangement joins TRBV19 to TRBJ2-1, with TRBD2 as a possible D gene (5 bases). V shed 8 bases and J shed 3 bases, with 26 bases lying between them. Per the germline V gene, CDR1 is LNHDA and CDR2 is SQIVND (reference sequence). The CDR3 extends over 18 amino acids. As DNA, the CDR3 is TGTGCCAGTTCCCACGACCTAGGAGCGGAGATACGCTACAATGAGCAGTTCTTC. It codes for CASSHDLGAEIRYNEQFF.

This clone has just a few counts. This chain uses TRBV7-9 with TRBJ2-1; D is unresolved. Looked up from germline, CDR1 is SEHNR and CDR2 is FQNEAQ (reference sequence). Trimming removed 1 base at V and 10 bases at J, with 8 bases between. This CDR3 region has 12 residues. The CDR3 bases are TGTGCCAGCAGCTTAGTGGTCAGGGAGCAGTTCTTC. Translating gives CASSLVVREQFF.

This clone was found a few times. V and J are TRBV6-5 and TRBJ1-2, with 7 bases identical to TRBD1. This CDR3 spans 11 amino acids. Germline V lookup: CDR1 MNHEY, CDR2 SVGAGI. V gave up 7 bases and J gave up 4 bases; unmatched junction bases: 0. The CDR3 nucleotides are TGTGCCAGCACAGGGGGCTATGGCTACACCTTC. It codes for CASTGGYGYTF.

The chain employs TRBV30 and TRBJ1-1, with D possibly being TRBD1 (5 bases). The CDR3 is 14 amino acids. In germline, CDR1 is GTSNPN, CDR2 SVGIG (reference sequence). V lost 0 bases and J 6 bases, leaving 14 bases between the germline ends. The CDR3 sequence: CAWSVGAGIPEAFF. CDR3 sequence (DNA): TGTGCCTGGAGTGTAGGGGCAGGGATCCCTGAAGCTTTCTTT.

The chain recombines TRBV7-9 with TRBJ1-1; D might be TRBD1 (5 bases). The V gene's germline CDR1 is SEHNR and CDR2 FQNEAQ (reference sequence). V shed 1 base and J shed 4 bases, with 10 bases lying between them. This CDR3 comprises 14 residues. The CDR3 region is CASSLGGEGTEAFF. The DNA of the CDR3 is TGTGCCAGCAGCTTAGGGGGGGAAGGCACTGAAGCTTTCTTT.

The rearrangement uses TRBV25-1 and TRBJ1-1, with unresolved D. The V end lost 6 bases, the J end lost 0 bases, and 8 bases lay between the germline ends. The germline V gene encodes CDR1 MGHDK and CDR2 SYGVNS. The CDR3 runs 13 residues. In nucleotides, the CDR3 is TGTGCCAGCAGCGACGGAGTGAACACTGAAGCTTTCTTT. This sequence encodes CASSDGVNTEAFF. Filled out from reference TRBV25-1 and TRBJ1-1, the complete variable domain reads EADIYQTPRYLVIGTGKKITLECSQTMGHDKMYWYQQDPGMELHLIHYSYGVNSTEKGDLSSESTVSRIRTEHFPLTLESARPSHTSQYLCASSDGVNTEAFFGQGTRLTVV.

The chain combines TRBV29-1 with TRBJ1-2, with no clear D. The germline CDR1 and CDR2 sequences are SQVTM and ANQGSEA. V lost 4 bases, J lost 2 bases, and 8 bases lay in between. The CDR3 has 12 amino acids. This chain's CDR3 is CSVVGVNYGYTF. The CDR3 nucleotides are TGCAGCGTTGTTGGGGTAAACTATGGCTACACCTTC.